This T cell receptor beta chain was sequenced during a study of shared clonotypes between healthy human individuals. Across the whole study: The composition of the donors was a couple of women and three men aged 18 to 49.

The germline V gene has CDR1 MDHEN and CDR2 SYDVKM. CDR3 size: 16 residues. V shed 6 bases, J shed 2 bases, and the junction held 11 bases outside the gene matches. Repertoires were generated with immunoSEQ multiplex PCR, while TCRdb's copy carries only in-frame clones and drops some. The data hold millions of clones, with around 96% observed a single time. Only CD45RO-negative cells positively selected for CCR7 counted as naive CD8 cells, so terminally differentiated effector memory CD45RA+ cells were excluded. The sequenced sample consisted of naive CD8+ T cells sorted from blood. The V call is TRBV28, the J call TRBJ2-3; TRBD2 matches at 7 bases. The source of this sequence is a man younger than 35 in good health. Here the CDR3 DNA reads TGTGCCAGCAGAGGCCAATTGGCGGGGGACACAGATACGCAGTATTTT. The encoded protein is CASRGQLAGDTDTQYF.